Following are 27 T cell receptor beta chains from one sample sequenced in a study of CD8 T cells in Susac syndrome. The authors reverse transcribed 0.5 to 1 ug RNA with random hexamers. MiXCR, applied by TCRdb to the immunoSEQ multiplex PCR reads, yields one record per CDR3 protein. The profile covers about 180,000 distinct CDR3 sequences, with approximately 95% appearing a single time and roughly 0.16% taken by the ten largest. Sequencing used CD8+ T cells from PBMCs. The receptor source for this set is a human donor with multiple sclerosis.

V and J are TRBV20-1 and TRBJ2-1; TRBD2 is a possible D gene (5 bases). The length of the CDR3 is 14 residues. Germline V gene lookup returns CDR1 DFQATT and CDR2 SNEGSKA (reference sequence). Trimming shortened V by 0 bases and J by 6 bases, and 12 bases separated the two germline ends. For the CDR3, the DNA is TGCAGTGCTAGAGAAATAGGGAGTCGCAATGAGCAGTTCTTC. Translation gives CSAREIGSRNEQFF.

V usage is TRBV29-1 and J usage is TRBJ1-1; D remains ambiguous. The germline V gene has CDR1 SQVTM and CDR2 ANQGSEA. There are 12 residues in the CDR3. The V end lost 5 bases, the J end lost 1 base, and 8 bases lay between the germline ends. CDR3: CSVSRWNTEAFF. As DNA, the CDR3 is TGCAGCGTTTCCAGGTGGAACACTGAAGCTTTCTTT.

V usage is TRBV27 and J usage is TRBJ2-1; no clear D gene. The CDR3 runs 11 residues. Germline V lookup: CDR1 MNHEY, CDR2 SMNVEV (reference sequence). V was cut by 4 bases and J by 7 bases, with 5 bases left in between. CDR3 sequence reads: CASSSNNEQFF. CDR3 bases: TGTGCCAGCAGTTCCAATAATGAGCAGTTCTTC.

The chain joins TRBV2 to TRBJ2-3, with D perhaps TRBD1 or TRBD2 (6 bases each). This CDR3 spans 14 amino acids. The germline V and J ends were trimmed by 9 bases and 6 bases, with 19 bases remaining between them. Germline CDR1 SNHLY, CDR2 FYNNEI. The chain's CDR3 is CASSSLGGHDTQYF. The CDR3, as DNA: TGTGCCAGTTCGTCTTTAGGGGGGCACGATACGCAGTATTTT.

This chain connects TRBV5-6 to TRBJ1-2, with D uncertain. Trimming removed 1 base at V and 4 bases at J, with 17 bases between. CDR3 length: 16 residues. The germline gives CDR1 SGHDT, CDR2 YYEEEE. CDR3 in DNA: TGTGCCAGCAGCTTGTTGGGCGGAGAGGGTACCTATGGCTACACCTTC. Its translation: CASSLLGGEGTYGYTF.

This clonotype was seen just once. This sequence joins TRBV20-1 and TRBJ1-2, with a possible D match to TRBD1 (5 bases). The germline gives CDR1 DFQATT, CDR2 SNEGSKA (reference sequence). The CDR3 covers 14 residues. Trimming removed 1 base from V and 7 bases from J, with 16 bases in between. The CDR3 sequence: CSARGGTGISGYTF. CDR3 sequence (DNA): TGCAGTGCTAGAGGGGGGACCGGCATAAGTGGCTACACCTTC.

This CDR3 reads CASSWVASTDTQYF. The CDR3, as DNA: TGTGCCAGCAGTTGGGTAGCCAGCACAGATACGCAGTATTTT. V and J are TRBV12-3 or TRBV12-4 and TRBJ2-3, with D hard to call. V shed 4 bases and J shed 0 bases, with 8 bases lying between them. The CDR3 is made up of 14 amino acids.

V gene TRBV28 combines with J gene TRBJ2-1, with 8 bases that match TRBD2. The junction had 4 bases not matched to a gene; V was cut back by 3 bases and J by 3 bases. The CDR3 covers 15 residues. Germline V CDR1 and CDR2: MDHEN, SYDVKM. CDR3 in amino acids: CASSLNGGVYNEQFF. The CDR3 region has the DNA TGTGCCAGCAGTTTGAACGGGGGGGTCTACAATGAGCAGTTCTTC.

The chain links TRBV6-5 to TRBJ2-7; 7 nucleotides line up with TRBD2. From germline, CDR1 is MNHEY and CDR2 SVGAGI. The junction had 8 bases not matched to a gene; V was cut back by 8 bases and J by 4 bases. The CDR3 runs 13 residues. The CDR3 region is CASAQRDSYEQYF. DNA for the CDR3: TGTGCCAGCGCCCAGCGGGACTCGTACGAGCAGTACTTC.

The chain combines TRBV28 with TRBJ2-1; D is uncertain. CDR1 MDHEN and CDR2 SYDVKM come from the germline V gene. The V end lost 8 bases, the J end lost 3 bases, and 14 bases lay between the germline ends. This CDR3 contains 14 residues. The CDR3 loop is CASEFGRNYNEQFF. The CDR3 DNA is TGTGCCAGCGAGTTCGGACGGAACTACAATGAGCAGTTCTTC.

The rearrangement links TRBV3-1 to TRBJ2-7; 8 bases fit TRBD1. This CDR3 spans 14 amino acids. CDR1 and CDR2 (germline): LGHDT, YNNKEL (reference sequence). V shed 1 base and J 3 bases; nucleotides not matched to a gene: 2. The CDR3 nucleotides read TGTGCCAGCAGCCAAGGACAGGGGAACTACGAGCAGTACTTC. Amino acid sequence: CASSQGQGNYEQYF.

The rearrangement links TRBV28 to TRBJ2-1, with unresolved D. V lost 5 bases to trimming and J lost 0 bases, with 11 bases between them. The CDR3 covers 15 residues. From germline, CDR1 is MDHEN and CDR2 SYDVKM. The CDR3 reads CASSPRPSSYNEQFF. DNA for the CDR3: TGTGCCAGCAGTCCCCGACCGAGCTCCTACAATGAGCAGTTCTTC.

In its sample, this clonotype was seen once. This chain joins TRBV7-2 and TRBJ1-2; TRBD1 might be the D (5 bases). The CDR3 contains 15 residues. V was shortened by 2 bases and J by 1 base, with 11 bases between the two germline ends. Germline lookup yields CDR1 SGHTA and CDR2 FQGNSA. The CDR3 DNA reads TGTGCCAGCAGCTTAACCAGGGACCATAACTATGGCTACACCTTC. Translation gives CASSLTRDHNYGYTF.

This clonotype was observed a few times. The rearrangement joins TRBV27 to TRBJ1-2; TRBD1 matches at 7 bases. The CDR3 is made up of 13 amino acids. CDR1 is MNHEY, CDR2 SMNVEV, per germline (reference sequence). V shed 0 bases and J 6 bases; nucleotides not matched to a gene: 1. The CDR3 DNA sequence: TGTGCCAGCAGTTTATCCACAGGGGATGGCTACACCTTC. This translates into CASSLSTGDGYTF.

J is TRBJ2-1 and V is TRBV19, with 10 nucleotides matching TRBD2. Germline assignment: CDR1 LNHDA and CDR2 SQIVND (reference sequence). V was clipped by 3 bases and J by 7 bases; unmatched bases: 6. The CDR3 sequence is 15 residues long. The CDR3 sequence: CASSMASGRENEQFF. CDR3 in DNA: TGTGCCAGTAGTATGGCCAGCGGGAGGGAGAATGAGCAGTTCTTC.

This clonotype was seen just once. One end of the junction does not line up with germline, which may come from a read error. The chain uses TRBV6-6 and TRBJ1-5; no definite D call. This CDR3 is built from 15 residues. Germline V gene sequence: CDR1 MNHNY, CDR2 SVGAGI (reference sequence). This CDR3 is CASSDSVTVRQPQHF. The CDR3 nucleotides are TGTGCCAGCAGTGACTCAGTTACGGTCAGGCAGCCCCAGCATTTT.

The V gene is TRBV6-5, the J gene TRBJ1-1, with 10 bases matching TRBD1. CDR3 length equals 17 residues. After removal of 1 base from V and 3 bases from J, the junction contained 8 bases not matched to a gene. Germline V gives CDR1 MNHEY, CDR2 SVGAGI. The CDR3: CASSYFGTGVRYTEAFF. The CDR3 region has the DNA TGTGCCAGCAGTTACTTCGGGACAGGGGTACGTTACACTGAAGCTTTCTTT.

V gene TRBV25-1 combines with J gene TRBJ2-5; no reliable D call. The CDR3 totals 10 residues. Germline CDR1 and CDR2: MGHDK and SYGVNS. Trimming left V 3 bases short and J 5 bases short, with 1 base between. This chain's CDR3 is CASSEETQYF. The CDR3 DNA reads TGTGCCAGCAGTGAGGAGACCCAGTACTTC.

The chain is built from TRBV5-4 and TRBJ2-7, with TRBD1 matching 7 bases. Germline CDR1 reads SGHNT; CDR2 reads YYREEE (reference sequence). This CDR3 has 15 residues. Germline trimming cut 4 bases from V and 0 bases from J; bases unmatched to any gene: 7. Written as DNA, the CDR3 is TGTGCCAGCAGCCTAGGACAGGCGATCTCCTACGAGCAGTACTTC. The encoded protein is CASSLGQAISYEQYF. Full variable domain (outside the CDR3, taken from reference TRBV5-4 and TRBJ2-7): ETGVTQSPTHLIKTRGQQVTLRCSSQSGHNTVSWYQQALGQGPQFIFQYYREEENGRGNFPPRFSGLQFPNYSSELNVNALELDDSALYLCASSLGQAISYEQYFGPGTRLTVT.

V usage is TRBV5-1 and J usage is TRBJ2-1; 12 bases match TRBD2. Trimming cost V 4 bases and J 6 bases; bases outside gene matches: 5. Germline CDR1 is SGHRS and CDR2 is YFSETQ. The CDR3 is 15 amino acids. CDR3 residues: CASSRTSGKFNEQFF. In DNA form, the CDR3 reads TGCGCCAGCAGCCGGACTAGCGGGAAATTCAATGAGCAGTTCTTC.

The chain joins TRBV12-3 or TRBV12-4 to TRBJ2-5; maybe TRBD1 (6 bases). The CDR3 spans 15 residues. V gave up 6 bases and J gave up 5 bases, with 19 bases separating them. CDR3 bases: TGTGCCAGCAGAACAGGGTGGCAGTCAGACGAGACCCAGTACTTC. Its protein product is CASRTGWQSDETQYF.

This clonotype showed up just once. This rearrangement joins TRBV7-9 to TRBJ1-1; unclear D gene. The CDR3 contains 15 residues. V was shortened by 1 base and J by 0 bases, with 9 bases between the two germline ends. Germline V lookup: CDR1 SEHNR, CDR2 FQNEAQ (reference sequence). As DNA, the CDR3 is TGTGCCAGCAGCTTAGGAGGACTCATGAACACTGAAGCTTTCTTT. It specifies CASSLGGLMNTEAFF. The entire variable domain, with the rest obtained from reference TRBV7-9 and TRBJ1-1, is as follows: DTGVSQNPRHKITKRGQNVTFRCDPISEHNRLYWYRQTLGQGPEFLTYFQNEAQLEKSRLLSDRFSAERPKGSFSTLEIQRTEQGDSAMYLCASSLGGLMNTEAFFGQGTRLTVV.

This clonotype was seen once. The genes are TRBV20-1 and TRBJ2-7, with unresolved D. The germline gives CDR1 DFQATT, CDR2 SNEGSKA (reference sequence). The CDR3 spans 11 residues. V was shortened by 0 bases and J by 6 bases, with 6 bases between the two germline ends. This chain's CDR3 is CSARDRSEQYF. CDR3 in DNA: TGCAGTGCTAGAGATCGGAGCGAGCAGTACTTC.

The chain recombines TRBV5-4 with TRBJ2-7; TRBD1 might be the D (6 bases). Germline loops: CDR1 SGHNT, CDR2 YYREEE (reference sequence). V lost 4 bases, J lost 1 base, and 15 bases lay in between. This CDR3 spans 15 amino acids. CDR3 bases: TGTGCCAGCAGCCGCCGGGACAAGAGTTCCTACGAGCAGTACTTC. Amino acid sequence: CASSRRDKSSYEQYF.

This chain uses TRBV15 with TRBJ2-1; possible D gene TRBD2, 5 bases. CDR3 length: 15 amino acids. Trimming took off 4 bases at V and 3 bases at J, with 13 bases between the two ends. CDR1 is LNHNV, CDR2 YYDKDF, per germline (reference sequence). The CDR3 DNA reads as TGTGCCACCAGCAACCCCTTGGCGGGCTACAATGAGCAGTTCTTC. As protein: CATSNPLAGYNEQFF.

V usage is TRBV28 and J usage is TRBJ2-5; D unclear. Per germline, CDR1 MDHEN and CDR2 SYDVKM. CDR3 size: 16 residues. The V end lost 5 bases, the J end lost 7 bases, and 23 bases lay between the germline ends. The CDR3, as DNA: TGTGCCAGCAGTCCCGAAAGGAGCGACCCCGGCCGGACCCAGTACTTC. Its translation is CASSPERSDPGRTQYF.

CDR3 region: CASSLTAYYNEQFF. DNA for the CDR3: TGTGCCAGCAGTTTGACAGCCTACTACAATGAGCAGTTCTTC. The chain couples TRBV12-3 or TRBV12-4 to TRBJ2-1; the D gene is possibly TRBD1 (5 bases). The ends were cut back, 3 bases at V and 3 bases at J, with 9 bases in the middle. The CDR3 sequence is 14 residues long.